This TCR beta chain was sequenced in a study of OX40 agonist ivuxolimab in advanced cancers. V was cut by 4 bases and J by 7 bases, with 13 bases left in between. The CDR3 is made up of 13 amino acids. Germline V gene sequence: CDR1 WNHNN, CDR2 SYGVQD (reference sequence). Sequencing was performed with immunoSEQ multiplex PCR; in TCRdb, only in-frame clones are kept and a portion is missing. The sample holds 50,000 or so clones, 80% to 90% seen once. The source of this sequence is an adult with an advanced solid tumor such as melanoma, head and neck, liver or kidney cancer. The chain links TRBV10-1 to TRBJ1-1; weak D call: TRBD1 (5 bases). The specimen comprised CD4+ or CD8+ T cells sorted from blood, sampled in a trial of the OX40 agonist ivuxolimab. CDR3 amino acids: CASSAHGAGEAFF. The CDR3 nucleotides are TGCGCCAGCAGTGCCCATGGGGCCGGTGAAGCTTTCTTT.